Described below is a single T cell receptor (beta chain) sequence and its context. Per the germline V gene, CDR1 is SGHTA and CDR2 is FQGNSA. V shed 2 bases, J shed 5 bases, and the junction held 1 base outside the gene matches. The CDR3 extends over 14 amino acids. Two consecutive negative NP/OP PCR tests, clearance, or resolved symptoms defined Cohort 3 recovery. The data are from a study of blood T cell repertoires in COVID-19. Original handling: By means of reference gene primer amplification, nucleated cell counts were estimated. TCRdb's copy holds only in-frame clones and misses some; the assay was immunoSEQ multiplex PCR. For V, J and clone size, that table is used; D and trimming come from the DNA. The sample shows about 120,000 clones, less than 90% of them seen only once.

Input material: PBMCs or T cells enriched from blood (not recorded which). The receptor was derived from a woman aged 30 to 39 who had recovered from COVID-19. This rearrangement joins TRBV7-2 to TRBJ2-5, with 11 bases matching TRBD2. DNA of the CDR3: TGTGCCAGCAGCTTACCTAGCGGGAGGGAGACCCAGTACTTC. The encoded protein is CASSLPSGRETQYF.